The 24 T cell receptor beta chains in this list originate from one sample, sequenced in a study of blood T cell repertoires in COVID-19. Using immunoSEQ multiplex PCR, the repertoire was profiled, and TCRdb retains in-frame clones only, with some absent. The sample has more than 250,000 clones, roughly 85% seen once. Sequencing was performed on peripheral blood. These receptors all stem from a man aged 60-69 years who had recovered from COVID-19.

The chain employs TRBV5-4 and TRBJ2-7, with 7 bases identical to TRBD1. Per the germline V gene, CDR1 is SGHNT and CDR2 is YYREEE (reference sequence). After removal of 0 bases from V and 6 bases from J, the junction contained 9 bases not matched to a gene. The CDR3 consists of 15 residues. The CDR3 nucleotides are TGTGCCAGCAGCTTGGCCTTTCGAGGGGGCGCCGAGCAGTACTTC. Amino acid sequence: CASSLAFRGGAEQYF.

V is TRBV28 and J is TRBJ1-5; D call uncertain. V gave up 3 bases and J gave up 7 bases, with 19 bases separating them. Germline V gene sequence: CDR1 MDHEN, CDR2 SYDVKM. The CDR3 has 16 amino acids. The CDR3 DNA reads TGTGCCAGCAGTTTTGCGAGGGCCCTCCAAGGGCAGCCCCAGCATTTT. It is translated as CASSFARALQGQPQHF.

This clone appeared once. This sequence joins TRBV19 and TRBJ2-3; D may be TRBD1 (6 bases). V was clipped by 8 bases and J by 5 bases, with 14 bases between them. Germline-derived CDR1 and CDR2 are LNHDA and SQIVND (reference sequence). This CDR3 contains 13 residues. The chain's CDR3 is CASGRGSVDTQYF. The CDR3 bases are TGTGCCAGTGGAAGGGGGTCAGTAGATACGCAGTATTTT. Full variable domain (remainder filled in from reference TRBV19 and TRBJ2-3): DGGITQSPKYLFRKEGQNVTLSCEQNLNHDAMYWYRQDPGQGLRLIYYSQIVNDFQKGDIAEGYSVSREKKESFPLTVTSAQKNPTAFYLCASGRGSVDTQYFGPGTRLTVL.

This sequence joins TRBV11-2 and TRBJ2-1; D call uncertain. Germline CDR1 reads SGHAT; CDR2 reads FQNNGV. The germline V and J ends were trimmed by 1 base and 0 bases, with 7 bases remaining between them. The CDR3 consists of 15 residues. The CDR3 sequence: CASSLVAGSYNEQFF. As DNA, the CDR3 is TGTGCCAGCAGCTTAGTGGCAGGCTCCTACAATGAGCAGTTCTTC.

The chain is built from TRBV18 and TRBJ1-3; D is perhaps TRBD1 (6 bases). Germline CDR1 is KGHSH and CDR2 is LQKENI. The CDR3 loop spans 18 amino acids. Trimming left V 5 bases short and J 0 bases short, with 20 bases between. CDR3 region: CASSRYDRDTSSGNTIYF. CDR3 bases: TGTGCCAGCTCAAGATACGACCGGGACACCAGCTCTGGAAACACCATATATTTT.

The chain joins TRBV18 to TRBJ2-3; 10 positions agree with TRBD2. The junction had 7 bases not matched to a gene; V was cut back by 5 bases and J by 2 bases. The CDR3 loop spans 16 amino acids. Germline CDR1 is KGHSH and CDR2 is LQKENI. CDR3 sequence: CASSFRTSGYTDTQYF. The DNA of the CDR3 is TGTGCCAGCTCATTCCGGACTAGCGGTTACACAGATACGCAGTATTTT.

J is TRBJ2-1 and V is TRBV11-2; 8 bases match TRBD2. Per germline, CDR1 SGHAT and CDR2 FQNNGV. This CDR3 is built from 16 residues. Germline trimming cut 1 base from V and 1 base from J; bases unmatched to any gene: 3. CDR3 bases: TGTGCCAGCAGCTTAGCGGGAGGGCCGTCCTACAATGAGCAGTTCTTC. It specifies CASSLAGGPSYNEQFF.

The gene calls are TRBV5-6 and TRBJ2-3; 10 nucleotides align to TRBD1. Germline CDR1 is SGHDT and CDR2 is YYEEEE. Trimming removed 4 bases from V and 5 bases from J; junction bases left unmatched: 10. This CDR3 region has 16 residues. Here the CDR3 DNA reads TGTGCCAGCAGCCGTACGGGACAGGGGTTTTTAGATACGCAGTATTTT. Encoded protein: CASSRTGQGFLDTQYF.

This chain links TRBV3-1 (or the pseudogene TRBV3-2) with TRBJ1-5; unclear D gene. CDR1 is LGHDT and CDR2 is YNNKEL in the germline V gene (reference sequence). The V end was cut by 2 bases, the J end by 1 base, with 6 bases between. The CDR3 consists of 14 residues. CDR3: CASSQLGSNQPQHF. The CDR3 DNA reads TGTGCCAGCAGCCAATTGGGCAGCAATCAGCCCCAGCATTTT.

This clone was counted only a few times. This chain connects TRBV2 to TRBJ2-7; the match to TRBD1 covers 7 bases. CDR1 is SNHLY, CDR2 FYNNEI, per germline. With V trimmed by 8 bases and J by 0 bases, 4 bases remained unmatched. The CDR3 covers 13 residues. Written as DNA, the CDR3 is TGTGCCAGCCAAGGGGGCGCCTCCTACGAGCAGTACTTC. Protein sequence: CASQGGASYEQYF. Complete variable domain (other parts from reference TRBV2 and TRBJ2-7): EPEVTQTPSHQVTQMGQEVILRCVPISNHLYFYWYRQILGQKVEFLVSFYNNEISEKSEIFDDQFSVERPDGSNFTLKIRSTKLEDSAMYFCASQGGASYEQYFGPGTRLTVT.

This clone is a singleton in its sample. V is TRBV13 and J is TRBJ2-6, with D unclear. The V and J ends lost 6 bases and 0 bases respectively, with 9 bases between them. The germline V gene encodes CDR1 PRHDT and CDR2 FYEKMQ (reference sequence). The CDR3 has 15 residues. CDR3 DNA sequence: TGTGCCAGCAGTCAACAGAGCTCTGGGGCCAACGTCCTGACTTTC. Encoded protein: CASSQQSSGANVLTF.

The chain uses TRBV5-6 and TRBJ1-6, with D perhaps TRBD1 (6 bases). Trimming stripped 1 base from V and 7 bases from J, with 18 bases between. This CDR3 contains 17 residues. Germline CDR1 is SGHDT and CDR2 is YYEEEE. This CDR3 is CASSLWGGPFLNSPLHF. CDR3 nucleotide sequence: TGTGCCAGCAGCTTGTGGGGGGGCCCCTTTCTCAATTCACCCCTCCACTTT.

This chain connects TRBV10-3 to TRBJ1-1; no clear D gene. V gave up 5 bases and J gave up 0 bases, with 7 bases separating them. This CDR3 region has 13 residues. Germline V gives CDR1 ENHRY, CDR2 SYGVKD. The CDR3 nucleotides are TGTGCCATCAGTAACGGGATGAACACTGAAGCTTTCTTT. This gives the protein CAISNGMNTEAFF.

This rearrangement joins TRBV3-1 (or the pseudogene TRBV3-2) to TRBJ2-1, with TRBD1 matching 8 bases. CDR3 length equals 14 residues. With V trimmed by 1 base and J by 6 bases, 2 bases remained unmatched. In germline, CDR1 is LGHDT, CDR2 YNNKEL (reference sequence). This CDR3 reads CASSQVGQVNEQFF. CDR3 coding DNA: TGTGCCAGCAGCCAAGTGGGACAGGTCAATGAGCAGTTCTTC.

The chain links TRBV6-5 to TRBJ1-1; D is unclear. Trimming shortened V by 5 bases and J by 4 bases, and 14 bases separated the two germline ends. Germline V gene lookup returns CDR1 MNHEY and CDR2 SVGAGI. CDR3 size: 14 residues. Here the CDR3 DNA reads TGTGCCAGCAGTAACTATGTAAGAGGCACTGAAGCTTTCTTT. Encoded protein: CASSNYVRGTEAFF.

CDR3 DNA sequence: TGTGCCAGCAGCGTAGATAGCGGGAGGGCCTACGAGCAGTACTTC. Translated, it gives CASSVDSGRAYEQYF. The V gene is TRBV9, the J gene TRBJ2-7; 11 bases fit TRBD2. The CDR3 length is 15 residues. The V and J ends lost 0 bases and 2 bases, in that order; junction bases with no gene match: 1. The germline gives CDR1 SGDLS, CDR2 YYNGEE. The whole variable domain, remainder taken from reference TRBV9 and TRBJ2-7, is DSGVTQTPKHLITATGQRVTLRCSPRSGDLSVYWYQQSLDQGLQFLIQYYNGEERAKGNILERFSAQQFPDLHSELNLSSLELGDSALYFCASSVDSGRAYEQYFGPGTRLTVT.

V gene TRBV7-6 combines with J gene TRBJ2-2; D perhaps matches TRBD1 (6 bases). Germline-derived CDR1 and CDR2 are SGHVS and FNYEAQ. Trimming cost V 2 bases and J 1 base, with 8 bases left between them. This CDR3 spans 15 amino acids. The CDR3 reads CASSLQGRNTGELFF. CDR3 bases: TGTGCCAGCAGCTTACAGGGGCGGAACACCGGGGAGCTGTTTTTT.

This clone is a singleton in its sample. This chain uses TRBV7-3 with TRBJ2-1, with D possibly matching TRBD2 (5 bases). The germline V gene encodes CDR1 SGHTA and CDR2 FQGTGA. Trimming removed 2 bases at V and 0 bases at J, with 8 bases between. This CDR3 spans 15 amino acids. DNA of the CDR3: TGTGCCAGCAGCTTACCGGGGAGCTCCTACAATGAGCAGTTCTTC. Amino acids: CASSLPGSSYNEQFF.

The rearrangement uses TRBV5-1 and TRBJ2-1; 11 bases agree with TRBD2. CDR3 size: 19 residues. V dropped 5 bases and J dropped 0; count of bases not matched to a gene: 13. The V gene's germline CDR1 is SGHRS and CDR2 YFSETQ. CDR3 protein: CASSSPGLADSSSYNEQFF. The CDR3 DNA reads as TGCGCCAGCAGTAGTCCGGGACTAGCGGATTCGAGCTCCTACAATGAGCAGTTCTTC. Supplemented by reference TRBV5-1 and TRBJ2-1, the full variable domain reads KAGVTQTPRYLIKTRGQQVTLSCSPISGHRSVSWYQQTPGQGLQFLFEYFSETQRNKGNFPGRFSGRQFSNSRSEMNVSTLELGDSALYLCASSSPGLADSSSYNEQFFGPGTRLTVL.

The DNA of the CDR3 is TGCGCCAGCAGCTTGGTCGGGACTAGGGAGCAGTACTTC. Its translation is CASSLVGTREQYF. This chain joins TRBV5-1 and TRBJ2-7; 8 bases match TRBD2. CDR1 and CDR2 (germline): SGHRS, YFSETQ. V was clipped by 0 bases and J by 7 bases; unmatched bases: 3. The CDR3 consists of 13 residues.

The chain has TRBV19 and TRBJ2-1; 11 nucleotides line up with TRBD2. J gave up 5 bases and V 8 bases, and 8 bases lay outside the gene matches. Germline V gene lookup returns CDR1 LNHDA and CDR2 SQIVND (reference sequence). The CDR3 is 15 residues long. CDR3 loop: CASSRASGRNNEQFF. As DNA, the CDR3 is TGTGCCAGTTCGCGGGCTAGCGGGAGGAACAATGAGCAGTTCTTC.

This chain connects TRBV5-1 to TRBJ2-1; 9 bases line up with TRBD2. Germline values: CDR1 SGHRS, CDR2 YFSETQ. V shed 4 bases and J 9 bases; nucleotides not matched to a gene: 8. CDR3 length: 14 amino acids. The CDR3 region has the DNA TGCGCCAGCAGCGCGGGGGGGCGGATGGGTGAGCAGTTCTTC. As protein: CASSAGGRMGEQFF.

CDR3 region: CASSLARAVRFSTDTQYF. CDR3 in DNA: TGTGCCAGCAGCTTAGCGCGGGCCGTTCGATTTAGCACAGATACGCAGTATTTT. V usage is TRBV11-2 and J usage is TRBJ2-3; D perhaps matches TRBD2 (5 bases). This CDR3 contains 18 residues. V was shortened by 1 base and J by 0 bases, with 17 bases between the two germline ends. CDR1 SGHAT and CDR2 FQNNGV come from the germline V gene.

This chain joins TRBV27 and TRBJ2-6; 9 bases match TRBD1. Germline lookup yields CDR1 MNHEY and CDR2 SMNVEV (reference sequence). CDR3 length equals 18 residues. With V trimmed by 5 bases and J by 0 bases, 8 bases remained unmatched. CDR3 DNA sequence: TGTGCCAGCAGTCTTCGACAGGGGGGGGCCTCTGGGGCCAACGTCCTGACTTTC. This codes for CASSLRQGGASGANVLTF.